These 2 T cell receptor beta chains share one sample of origin, sequenced in a study of blood T cell repertoires in COVID-19. Generated by immunoSEQ multiplex PCR, the TCRdb table keeps only in-frame clones and is missing some. The table has 100,000 or so clones, about four fifths seen once. The sample was peripheral blood. The source of these receptors is a man between 65 and 80 years old with active or convalescent COVID-19.

The genes are TRBV6-5 and TRBJ1-2, with D possibly being TRBD1 (5 bases). The CDR3 is made up of 12 amino acids. The V end lost 5 bases, the J end lost 1 base, and 5 bases lay between the germline ends. Per germline, CDR1 MNHEY and CDR2 SVGAGI. The CDR3: CASSQGNYGYTF. CDR3 bases: TGTGCCAGCAGTCAGGGTAACTATGGCTACACCTTC.

This chain uses TRBV2 with TRBJ2-3; the match to TRBD1 covers 10 bases. J gave up 4 bases and V 7 bases, and 5 bases lay outside the gene matches. This CDR3 has 14 amino acids. CDR1 is SNHLY and CDR2 is FYNNEI in the germline V gene. This chain's CDR3 is CASKPTGGPDTQYF. CDR3 in DNA: TGTGCCAGCAAGCCGACAGGGGGCCCAGATACGCAGTATTTT. The variable domain in full, completed from reference TRBV2 and TRBJ2-3, reads EPEVTQTPSHQVTQMGQEVILRCVPISNHLYFYWYRQILGQKVEFLVSFYNNEISEKSEIFDDQFSVERPDGSNFTLKIRSTKLEDSAMYFCASKPTGGPDTQYFGPGTRLTVL.